The 20 T cell receptor beta chains in this list originate from one sample, sequenced in a study of blood T cell repertoires in COVID-19. Only in-frame clones appear in the TCRdb table, and some are missing; sequencing was by immunoSEQ multiplex PCR. The sample has some 150,000 clones; approximately 85% are singletons. The specimen was peripheral blood. All receptors come from a man in his fifties with acute or convalescent COVID-19.

The gene calls are TRBV7-3 and TRBJ2-7; D may be TRBD2 (6 bases). Trimming stripped 3 bases from V and 5 bases from J, with 17 bases between. Germline V CDR1 and CDR2: SGHTA, FQGTGA. The CDR3 runs to 15 residues. CDR3 in DNA: TGTGCCAGCAGCTTCTTGGGCGGGACTCCCGACGAGCAGTACTTC. Its protein product is CASSFLGGTPDEQYF.

This chain links TRBV10-3 with TRBJ2-2; 10 positions agree with TRBD1. Unmatched junction bases numbered 7, after V lost 2 bases and J lost 7 bases. The CDR3 is 16 amino acids. The germline V gene has CDR1 ENHRY and CDR2 SYGVKD. CDR3 in DNA: TGTGCCATCAGTGAGCAGACAGGGGGCGCGTTCGGGGAGCTGTTTTTT. This encodes CAISEQTGGAFGELFF.

This clone was recorded a few times. The chain couples TRBV28 to TRBJ2-1, with a weak D call TRBD2 (6 bases). Germline V gene data show CDR1 as MDHEN and CDR2 as SYDVKM. The CDR3 contains 15 residues. Trimming shortened V by 5 bases and J by 0 bases, and 11 bases separated the two germline ends. The CDR3, as DNA: TGTGCCAGCAGTCGGGACTCGAGCTCCTACAATGAGCAGTTCTTC. This codes for CASSRDSSSYNEQFF. The full variable domain, in which reference TRBV28 and TRBJ2-1 provide the parts outside the CDR3, is DVKVTQSSRYLVKRTGEKVFLECVQDMDHENMFWYRQDPGLGLRLIYFSYDVKMKEKGDIPEGYSVSREKKERFSLILESASTNQTSMYLCASSRDSSSYNEQFFGPGTRLTVL.

The CDR3 here is CASSFRSSGANVLTF. In DNA form, the CDR3 reads TGTGCCAGCAGCTTCCGTAGCTCTGGGGCCAACGTCCTGACTTTC. The rearrangement uses TRBV11-3 and TRBJ2-6, with D unclear. The CDR3 length is 15 residues. CDR1 is SGHNT and CDR2 is YENEEA in the germline V gene. V was pared by 3 bases and J by 0 bases, with 6 bases between.

The chain carries TRBV30 and TRBJ1-4; TRBD1 aligns across 8 bases. This CDR3 has 15 residues. Germline V gene data show CDR1 as GTSNPN and CDR2 as SVGIG (reference sequence). Trimming removed 2 bases from V and 3 bases from J; junction bases left unmatched: 5. Written as DNA, the CDR3 is TGTGCCTGGAGTATTCTGACAGGGGCTAATGAAAAACTGTTTTTT. This encodes CAWSILTGANEKLFF.

In its sample, this clone was seen once. This chain links TRBV30 with TRBJ2-7; no clear D gene. Germline-derived CDR1 and CDR2 are GTSNPN and SVGIG (reference sequence). CDR3 length equals 13 residues. The V gene lost 1 base and the J gene lost 6 bases, with 13 bases spanning the gap. The CDR3 loop reads CAWSASLAAEQYF. The CDR3 coding sequence is TGTGCCTGGAGTGCATCGTTGGCGGCCGAGCAGTACTTC. The variable domain in full, completed from reference TRBV30 and TRBJ2-7, reads SQTIHQWPATLVQPVGSPLSLECTVEGTSNPNLYWYRQAAGRGLQLLFYSVGIGQISSEVPQNLSASRPQDRQFILSSKKLLLSDSGFYLCAWSASLAAEQYFGPGTRLTVT.

This clone has just a few counts. The chain employs TRBV11-2 and TRBJ2-3; 11 bases line up with TRBD2. In germline, CDR1 is SGHAT, CDR2 FQNNGV. Trimming at V came to 2 bases and at J to 14 bases, leaving 6 bases not matched to a gene. The CDR3 runs to 13 residues. The CDR3 sequence: CASSLSLAGGVYF. CDR3 nucleotides: TGTGCCAGCAGCTTATCCCTAGCGGGGGGCGTGTATTTT.

The chain employs TRBV27 and TRBJ1-6; TRBD1 aligns across 7 bases. Losses at the gene ends were 3 bases for V and 0 bases for J; bases not matched to a gene: 5. The CDR3 sequence is 17 residues long. CDR1 is MNHEY and CDR2 is SMNVEV in the germline V gene (reference sequence). In DNA, the CDR3 is TGTGCCAGCAGTTTGGGACAGCGAAACTCCTATAATTCACCCCTCCACTTT. It yields the protein CASSLGQRNSYNSPLHF.

The chain carries TRBV11-2 and TRBJ1-1, with TRBD1 matching 7 bases. CDR1 SGHAT and CDR2 FQNNGV come from the germline V gene. After removal of 4 bases from V and 5 bases from J, the junction contained 4 bases not matched to a gene. The length of the CDR3 is 13 residues. This chain's CDR3 is CASSWQGGTEAFF. CDR3 nucleotide sequence: TGTGCCAGCAGCTGGCAGGGGGGAACTGAAGCTTTCTTT.

This rearrangement joins TRBV3-1 (or the pseudogene TRBV3-2) to TRBJ1-3; D ambiguous. The V gene's germline CDR1 is LGHDT and CDR2 YNNKEL (reference sequence). Between the trimmed V and J ends, which lost 0 bases and 7 bases, there was a span of 10 bases. This CDR3 has 14 amino acids. CDR3 protein: CASSQDGGGNTIYF. The CDR3 DNA follows: TGTGCCAGCAGCCAAGATGGAGGAGGGAACACCATATATTTT.

The chain carries TRBV14 and TRBJ1-2; tentatively, D is TRBD1 (6 bases). The CDR3 sequence is 14 residues long. Between the trimmed V and J ends, which lost 4 bases and 4 bases, there was a span of 13 bases. Germline V lookup: CDR1 SGHDN, CDR2 FVKESK. The CDR3 loop reads CASSRSDSFYGYTF. The CDR3 DNA sequence: TGTGCCAGCAGCCGCTCGGACAGTTTCTATGGCTACACCTTC.

The chain links TRBV2 to TRBJ2-7; 7 bases are shared with TRBD1. Germline loops: CDR1 SNHLY, CDR2 FYNNEI. V was pared by 11 bases and J by 5 bases, with 9 bases of the junction left unmatched. This CDR3 has 12 amino acids. The CDR3 nucleotides read TGTGCCTTCCGAAGACAGGGAAACGAGCAGTACTTC. Amino acid sequence: CAFRRQGNEQYF.

V is TRBV11-3 and J is TRBJ2-5; D is possibly TRBD2 (7 bases). V lost 5 bases, J lost 3 bases, and 13 bases lay in between. The V gene's germline CDR1 is SGHNT and CDR2 YENEEA. The CDR3 totals 14 residues. The CDR3 nucleotides are TGTGCCAGCAGCCCTTGGGGGGGCGAAGAGACCCAGTACTTC. Its translation: CASSPWGGEETQYF. Together with reference TRBV11-3 and TRBJ2-5, the CDR3 gives the full variable domain: EAGVVQSPRYKIIEKKQPVAFWCNPISGHNTLYWYLQNLGQGPELLIRYENEEAVDDSQLPKDRFSAERLKGVDSTLKIQPAELGDSAVYLCASSPWGGEETQYFGPGTRLLVL.

The chain couples TRBV29-1 to TRBJ2-2; TRBD2 agrees at 7 bases. The V gene end was trimmed by 3 bases and the J gene end by 1 base; junction bases not matched to a gene: 2. The CDR3 covers 14 residues. Germline assignment: CDR1 SQVTM and CDR2 ANQGSEA. The CDR3 spells CSVESGGNTGELFF. The CDR3 DNA reads as TGCAGCGTTGAGTCGGGGGGGAACACCGGGGAGCTGTTTTTT.

The chain is built from TRBV6-5 and TRBJ2-7; TRBD1 matches at 10 bases. There are 14 residues in the CDR3. From germline, CDR1 is MNHEY and CDR2 SVGAGI. V was clipped by 6 bases and J by 3 bases; unmatched bases: 5. CDR3 in amino acids: CASSETGGRYEQYF. Here the CDR3 DNA reads TGTGCCAGCAGCGAGACAGGGGGCCGCTACGAGCAGTACTTC.

This clone was seen just once. The rearrangement uses TRBV21-1 and TRBJ2-2; TRBD1 reflects the table's D call only, with no check against the DNA. TRBV21-1 is noted as a pseudogene. This CDR3 is built from 17 residues. The CDR3 bases are TGTGCCAGCAGCAAAAAATGGGGACAGCCCTACACCGGGGAGCTGTTTTTT. It codes for CASSKKWGQPYTGELFF.

V is TRBV11-2 and J is TRBJ2-7, with a tentative D call TRBD1 (5 bases). Between the trimmed V and J ends, which lost 2 bases and 7 bases, there was a span of 12 bases. CDR1 is SGHAT and CDR2 is FQNNGV in the germline V gene. CDR3 size: 13 residues. The CDR3 region is CASSLSRAGEQYF. The CDR3 DNA sequence: TGTGCCAGCAGCTTATCCAGGGCTGGGGAGCAGTACTTC.

J is TRBJ1-2 and V is TRBV5-5, with TRBD1 matching 8 bases. The V segment lost 1 base and the J segment 4 bases; nucleotides outside the gene matches: 3. This CDR3 comprises 14 residues. Germline CDR1 reads SGHKS; CDR2 reads YYEKEE (reference sequence). CDR3 residues: CASSLQGASYGYTF. DNA for the CDR3: TGTGCCAGCAGCTTGCAGGGGGCGAGCTATGGCTACACCTTC.

The V call is TRBV28, the J call TRBJ2-7, with 10 bases that match TRBD1. The CDR3 runs 14 residues. Germline V gene data show CDR1 as MDHEN and CDR2 as SYDVKM. The V segment lost 6 bases and the J segment 7 bases; nucleotides outside the gene matches: 9. The CDR3 sequence: CASRLSRTGGEQYF. Here the CDR3 DNA reads TGTGCCAGCAGACTAAGCCGGACAGGGGGGGAGCAGTACTTC.

The chain is built from TRBV2 and TRBJ2-7; 10 bases map to TRBD1. The germline gives CDR1 SNHLY, CDR2 FYNNEI. V shed 8 bases, J shed 6 bases, and the junction held 10 bases outside the gene matches. The CDR3 has 14 residues. The CDR3 DNA reads as TGTGCCAGCCAGACAGGGGGCTTGGGCGGCGAGCAGTACTTC. Translating gives CASQTGGLGGEQYF. The full variable domain, rest sourced from reference TRBV2 and TRBJ2-7, is EPEVTQTPSHQVTQMGQEVILRCVPISNHLYFYWYRQILGQKVEFLVSFYNNEISEKSEIFDDQFSVERPDGSNFTLKIRSTKLEDSAMYFCASQTGGLGGEQYFGPGTRLTVT.